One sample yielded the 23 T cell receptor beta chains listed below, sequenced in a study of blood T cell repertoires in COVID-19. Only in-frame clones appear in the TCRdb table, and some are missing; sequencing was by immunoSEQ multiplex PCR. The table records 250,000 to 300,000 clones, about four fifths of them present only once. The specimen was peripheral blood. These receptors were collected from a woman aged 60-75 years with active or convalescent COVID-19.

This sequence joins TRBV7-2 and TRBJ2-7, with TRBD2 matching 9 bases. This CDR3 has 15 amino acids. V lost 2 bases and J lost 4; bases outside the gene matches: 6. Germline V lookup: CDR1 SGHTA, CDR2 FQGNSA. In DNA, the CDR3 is TGTGCCAGCAGCTTACGGGCGGGGGGGCCTTACGAGCAGTACTTC. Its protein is CASSLRAGGPYEQYF.

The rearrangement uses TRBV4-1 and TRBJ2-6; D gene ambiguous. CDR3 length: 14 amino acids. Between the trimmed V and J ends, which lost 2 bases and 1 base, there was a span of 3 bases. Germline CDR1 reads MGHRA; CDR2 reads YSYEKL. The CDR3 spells CASSQLSGANVLTF. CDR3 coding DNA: TGCGCCAGCAGCCAACTATCTGGGGCCAACGTCCTGACTTTC.

CDR3 sequence reads: CASITGTGDPNTEAFF. The CDR3 DNA is TGTGCCAGCATCACCGGGACAGGGGACCCCAACACTGAAGCTTTCTTT. This chain links TRBV2 with TRBJ1-1; 10 bases are a match to TRBD1. The CDR3 consists of 16 residues. The V segment lost 7 bases and the J segment 2 bases; nucleotides outside the gene matches: 10. Germline V gives CDR1 SNHLY, CDR2 FYNNEI.

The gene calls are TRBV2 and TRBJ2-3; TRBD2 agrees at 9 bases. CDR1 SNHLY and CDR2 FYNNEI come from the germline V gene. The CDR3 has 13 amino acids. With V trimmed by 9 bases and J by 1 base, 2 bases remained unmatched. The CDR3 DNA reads TGTGCCAGTGCGGGGGGGGGCACAGATACGCAGTATTTT. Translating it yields CASAGGGTDTQYF.

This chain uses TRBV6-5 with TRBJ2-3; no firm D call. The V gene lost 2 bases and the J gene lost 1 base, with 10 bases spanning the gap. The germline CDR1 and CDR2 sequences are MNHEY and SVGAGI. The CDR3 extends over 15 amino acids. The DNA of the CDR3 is TGTGCCAGCAGTTACCTCCGGCAGGGCACAGATACGCAGTATTTT. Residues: CASSYLRQGTDTQYF.

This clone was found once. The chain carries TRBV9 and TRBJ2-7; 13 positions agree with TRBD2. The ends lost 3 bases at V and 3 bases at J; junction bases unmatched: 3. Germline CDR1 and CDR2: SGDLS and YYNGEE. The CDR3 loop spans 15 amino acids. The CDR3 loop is CASSGGLAGSYEQYF. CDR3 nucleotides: TGTGCCAGCAGCGGGGGACTAGCGGGGAGCTACGAGCAGTACTTC.

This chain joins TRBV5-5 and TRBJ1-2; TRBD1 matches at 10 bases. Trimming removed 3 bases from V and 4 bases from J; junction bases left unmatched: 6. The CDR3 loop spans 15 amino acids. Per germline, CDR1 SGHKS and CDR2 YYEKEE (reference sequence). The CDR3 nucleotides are TGTGCCAGCAGCTCGGGACAGGGGCATCCCTATGGCTACACCTTC. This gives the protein CASSSGQGHPYGYTF.

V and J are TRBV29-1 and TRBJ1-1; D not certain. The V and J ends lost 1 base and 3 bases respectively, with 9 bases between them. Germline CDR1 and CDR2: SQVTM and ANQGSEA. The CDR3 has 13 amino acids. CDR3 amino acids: CSVEVNGDTEAFF. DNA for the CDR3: TGCAGCGTTGAAGTCAACGGGGACACTGAAGCTTTCTTT.

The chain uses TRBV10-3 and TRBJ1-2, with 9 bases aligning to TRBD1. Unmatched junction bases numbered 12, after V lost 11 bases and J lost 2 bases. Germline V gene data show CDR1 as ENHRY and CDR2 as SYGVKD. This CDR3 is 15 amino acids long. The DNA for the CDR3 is TGTGCCTCAGAGGACAGGGGCGCTATCAACTATGGCTACACCTTC. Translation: CASEDRGAINYGYTF.

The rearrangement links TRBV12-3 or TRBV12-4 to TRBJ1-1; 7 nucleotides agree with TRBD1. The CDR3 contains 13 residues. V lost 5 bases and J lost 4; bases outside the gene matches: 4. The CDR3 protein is CASSQGVGTEAFF. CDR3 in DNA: TGTGCCAGCAGTCAGGGGGTGGGCACTGAAGCTTTCTTT.

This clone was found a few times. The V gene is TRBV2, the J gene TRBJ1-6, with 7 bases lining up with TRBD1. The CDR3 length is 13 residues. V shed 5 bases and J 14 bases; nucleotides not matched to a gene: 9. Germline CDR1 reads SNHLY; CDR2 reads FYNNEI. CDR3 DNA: TGTGCCAGCAGTTGGACAGGTTTATTCACCCTCCACTTT. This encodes CASSWTGLFTLHF.

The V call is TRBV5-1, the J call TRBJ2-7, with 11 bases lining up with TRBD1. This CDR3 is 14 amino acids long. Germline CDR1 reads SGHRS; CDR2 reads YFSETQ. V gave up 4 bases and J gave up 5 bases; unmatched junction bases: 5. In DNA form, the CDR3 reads TGCGCCAGCAGCGGGGACAGGGGGATAAACGAGCAGTACTTC. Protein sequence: CASSGDRGINEQYF.

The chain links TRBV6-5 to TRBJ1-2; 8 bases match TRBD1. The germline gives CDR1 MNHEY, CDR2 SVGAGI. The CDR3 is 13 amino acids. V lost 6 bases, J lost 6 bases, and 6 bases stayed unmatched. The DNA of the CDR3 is TGTGCCAGCAGCTGGACAGGGCGGGATGGCTACACCTTC. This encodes CASSWTGRDGYTF.

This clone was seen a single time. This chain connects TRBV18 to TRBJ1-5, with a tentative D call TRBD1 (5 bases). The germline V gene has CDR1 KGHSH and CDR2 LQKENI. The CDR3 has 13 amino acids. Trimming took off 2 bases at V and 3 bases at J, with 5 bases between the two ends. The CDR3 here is CASSPGANQPQHF. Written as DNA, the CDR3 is TGTGCCAGCTCACCAGGGGCCAATCAGCCCCAGCATTTT.

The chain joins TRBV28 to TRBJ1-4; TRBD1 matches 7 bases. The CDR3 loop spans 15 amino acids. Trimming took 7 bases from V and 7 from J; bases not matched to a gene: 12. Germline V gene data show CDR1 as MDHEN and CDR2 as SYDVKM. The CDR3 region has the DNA TGTGCCAGCACCCGTACAGGGGCCGGTTCTGAAAAACTGTTTTTT. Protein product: CASTRTGAGSEKLFF. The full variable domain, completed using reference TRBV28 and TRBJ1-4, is DVKVTQSSRYLVKRTGEKVFLECVQDMDHENMFWYRQDPGLGLRLIYFSYDVKMKEKGDIPEGYSVSREKKERFSLILESASTNQTSMYLCASTRTGAGSEKLFFGSGTQLSVL.

The CDR3 loop is CASSFLSGPSSYEQYF. The DNA for the CDR3 is TGTGCCAGCAGTTTCCTTAGCGGACCAAGCTCCTACGAGCAGTACTTC. This rearrangement joins TRBV2 to TRBJ2-7, with D possibly being TRBD2 (6 bases). The V end lost 5 bases, the J end lost 0 bases, and 17 bases lay between the germline ends. The CDR3 is 16 residues long. The V gene's germline CDR1 is SNHLY and CDR2 FYNNEI.

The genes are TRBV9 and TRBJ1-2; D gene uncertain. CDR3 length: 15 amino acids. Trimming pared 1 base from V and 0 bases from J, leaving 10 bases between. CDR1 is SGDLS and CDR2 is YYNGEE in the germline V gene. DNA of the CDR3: TGTGCCAGCAGCGTAAGCCCGTTAGCTAACTATGGCTACACCTTC. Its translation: CASSVSPLANYGYTF.

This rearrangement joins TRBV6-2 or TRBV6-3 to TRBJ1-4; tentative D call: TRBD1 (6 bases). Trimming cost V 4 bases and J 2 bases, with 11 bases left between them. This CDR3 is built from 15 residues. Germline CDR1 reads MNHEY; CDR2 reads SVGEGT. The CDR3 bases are TGTGCCAGCAGTTTTGGGGGCCAGACTAATGAAAAACTGTTTTTT. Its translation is CASSFGGQTNEKLFF.

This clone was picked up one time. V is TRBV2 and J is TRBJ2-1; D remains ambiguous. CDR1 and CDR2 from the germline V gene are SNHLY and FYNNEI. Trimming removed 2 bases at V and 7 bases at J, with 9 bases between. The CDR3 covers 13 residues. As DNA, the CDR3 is TGTGCCAGCAGTGAATTCCCGGAGAATGAGCAGTTCTTC. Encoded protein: CASSEFPENEQFF.

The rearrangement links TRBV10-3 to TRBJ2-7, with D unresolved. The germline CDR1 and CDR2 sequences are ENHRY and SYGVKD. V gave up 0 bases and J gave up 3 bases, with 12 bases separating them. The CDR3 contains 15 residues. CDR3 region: CAISESGRKLYEQYF. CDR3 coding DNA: TGTGCCATCAGTGAGTCGGGCAGAAAACTCTACGAGCAGTACTTC.

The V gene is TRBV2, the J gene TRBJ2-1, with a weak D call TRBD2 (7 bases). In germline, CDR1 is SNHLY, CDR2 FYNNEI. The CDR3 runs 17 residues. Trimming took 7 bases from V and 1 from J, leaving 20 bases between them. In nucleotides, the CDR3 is TGTGCCAGCAAACGAATTTGGGGGGGGGCGTCCTACAATGAGCAGTTCTTC. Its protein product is CASKRIWGGASYNEQFF.

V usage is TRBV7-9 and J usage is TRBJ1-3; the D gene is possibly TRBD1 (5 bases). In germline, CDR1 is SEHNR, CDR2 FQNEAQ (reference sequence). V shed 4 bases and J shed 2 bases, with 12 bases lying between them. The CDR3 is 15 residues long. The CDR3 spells CASSSQVPAGNTIYF. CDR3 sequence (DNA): TGTGCCAGCAGCTCACAGGTCCCGGCTGGAAACACCATATATTTT.

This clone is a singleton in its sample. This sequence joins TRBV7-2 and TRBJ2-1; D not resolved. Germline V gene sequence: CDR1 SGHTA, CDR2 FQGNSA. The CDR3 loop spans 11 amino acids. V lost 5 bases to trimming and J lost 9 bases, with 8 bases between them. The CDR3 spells CASSPLPEQFF. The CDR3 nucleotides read TGTGCCAGCAGCCCCCTCCCTGAGCAGTTCTTC. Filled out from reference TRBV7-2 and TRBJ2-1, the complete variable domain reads GAGVSQSPSNKVTEKGKDVELRCDPISGHTALYWYRQSLGQGLEFLIYFQGNSAPDKSGLPSDRFSAERTGGSVSTLTIQRTQQEDSAVYLCASSPLPEQFFGPGTRLTVL.